A single sample is the source of the 25 T cell receptor beta chains below, sequenced in a study of T cells in Graves' hyperthyroidism and ophthalmopathy. Using RNA transcripts as the source, TCR beta CDR3 regions were amplified. When the TCR CDR3 underwent first-round RT-PCR, the HTBI primer set was used. In TCRdb, the multiplex PCR reads were re-called with MiXCR into one record per CDR3 protein. Of 500,000 to 750,000 distinct CDR3 sequences listed, 15% to 18% are singletons. The sequenced sample was blood. The receptor set was obtained from a woman aged 25 to 39 with Graves' hyperthyroidism.

On this clonotype: This may be a read error, as it is one base from a much larger clone. The chain uses TRBV7-9 and TRBJ1-1; a weak D match, TRBD1 (5 bases). The CDR3 contains 15 residues. Germline V gene sequence: CDR1 SEHNR, CDR2 FQNEAQ (reference sequence). DNA of the CDR3: TGTGCCAGCGGCTTAGGGGCAGGAGAGAACACTGAAGCTTTCTTT. It is translated as CASGLGAGENTEAFF.

This clonotype was found many times. The V and J genes are TRBV7-9 and TRBJ2-3; D is ambiguous. CDR1 and CDR2 from the germline V gene are SEHNR and FQNEAQ (reference sequence). Trimming took off 2 bases at V and 6 bases at J, with 9 bases between the two ends. This CDR3 is built from 13 residues. CDR3 sequence reads: CASSLFVSDTQYF. The DNA for the CDR3 is TGTGCCAGCAGCTTATTTGTCAGTGATACGCAGTATTTT. The whole variable domain, remainder taken from reference TRBV7-9 and TRBJ2-3, is DTGVSQNPRHKITKRGQNVTFRCDPISEHNRLYWYRQTLGQGPEFLTYFQNEAQLEKSRLLSDRFSAERPKGSFSTLEIQRTEQGDSAMYLCASSLFVSDTQYFGPGTRLTVL.

The gene calls are TRBV20-1 and TRBJ2-7; 13 positions agree with TRBD2. Unmatched junction bases numbered 5, after V lost 1 base and J lost 5 bases. Germline values: CDR1 DFQATT, CDR2 SNEGSKA (reference sequence). The CDR3 consists of 15 residues. CDR3 sequence (DNA): TGCAGTGCTAGAGGGACTAGCGGGAGTGGGCACGAGCAGTACTTC. Translated: CSARGTSGSGHEQYF.

The chain is built from TRBV4-3 and TRBJ2-7; 7 bases are shared with TRBD1. The germline gives CDR1 LGHNA, CDR2 YSLEER. V was clipped by 0 bases and J by 3 bases; unmatched bases: 5. CDR3 length equals 15 residues. The CDR3 DNA is TGCGCCAGCAGCCAAGAACAAGGGGGCTACTACGAGCAGTACTTC. Residues: CASSQEQGGYYEQYF.

This chain links TRBV4-2 with TRBJ1-4; D is ambiguous. CDR1 is LGHNA and CDR2 is YNFKEQ in the germline V gene. CDR3 length equals 15 residues. V lost 0 bases and J 8 bases, leaving 13 bases between the germline ends. The CDR3 bases are TGTGCCAGCAGCCAAGATGTTCGTTTGGGGGAAAAACTGTTTTTT. Translating it yields CASSQDVRLGEKLFF.

This clonotype occurred once. With a much larger clone just one base away, this may be a read error. This chain joins TRBV18 and TRBJ2-1, with D possibly matching TRBD1 (5 bases). From germline, CDR1 is KGHSH and CDR2 LQKENI. This CDR3 spans 14 amino acids. V was shortened by 5 bases and J by 8 bases, with 16 bases between the two germline ends. This chain's CDR3 is CASSWVQVTDEQFF. Here the CDR3 DNA reads TGTGCCAGCTCATGGGTACAGGTTACAGATGAGCAGTTCTTC.

This clonotype was counted at least ten times. V gene TRBV5-1 combines with J gene TRBJ1-4; unclear D gene. Germline CDR1 and CDR2: SGHRS and YFSETQ. V dropped 0 bases and J dropped 5 bases, with 17 bases sitting between them. This CDR3 has 17 amino acids. The CDR3 loop reads CASSLAAVGPTNEKLFF. The DNA for the CDR3 is TGCGCCAGCAGCTTGGCGGCCGTAGGCCCCACAAATGAAAAACTGTTTTTT. The full variable domain, rest sourced from reference TRBV5-1 and TRBJ1-4, is KAGVTQTPRYLIKTRGQQVTLSCSPISGHRSVSWYQQTPGQGLQFLFEYFSETQRNKGNFPGRFSGRQFSNSRSEMNVSTLELGDSALYLCASSLAAVGPTNEKLFFGSGTQLSVL.

This clonotype was seen many times. This chain joins TRBV29-1 and TRBJ2-2; TRBD1 matches at 7 bases. With V trimmed by 4 bases and J by 1 base, 9 bases remained unmatched. Germline lookup yields CDR1 SQVTM and CDR2 ANQGSEA. The CDR3 is made up of 16 amino acids. The CDR3 DNA follows: TGCAGCGTTGCCGACCGACAGGGTCTGAACACCGGGGAGCTGTTTTTT. Protein product: CSVADRQGLNTGELFF.

This clonotype occurred a few times. This chain connects TRBV20-1 to TRBJ2-4, with D perhaps assigned TRBD1 or TRBD2 (6 bases each). From germline, CDR1 is DFQATT and CDR2 SNEGSKA (reference sequence). Trimming left V 6 bases short and J 0 bases short, with 15 bases between. The CDR3 runs to 15 residues. In DNA form, the CDR3 reads TGCAGTGCGCAAAAAGGGGGGTTAGCCAAAAACATTCAGTACTTC. It is translated as CSAQKGGLAKNIQYF.

This clonotype occurred a few times. The rearrangement links TRBV20-1 to TRBJ2-3; D might be TRBD1 (5 bases). CDR1 is DFQATT, CDR2 SNEGSKA, per germline (reference sequence). The germline V and J ends were trimmed by 0 bases and 6 bases, with 10 bases remaining between them. The CDR3 runs to 13 residues. The CDR3 coding sequence is TGCAGTGCTAGAGATTGGGGCGCTGATACGCAGTATTTT. It codes for CSARDWGADTQYF.

This chain uses TRBV10-3 with TRBJ1-4; D remains unclear. The germline V and J ends were trimmed by 8 bases and 8 bases, with 18 bases remaining between them. In germline, CDR1 is ENHRY, CDR2 SYGVKD. The CDR3 sequence is 14 residues long. The CDR3 DNA sequence: TGTGCCATCGGCAGCGGCCAATCAGAGGAAAAACTGTTTTTT. It is translated as CAIGSGQSEEKLFF.

As concerns this clonotype: The junction and the germline gene differ at one end; a read error may be behind it. The V call is TRBV30, the J call TRBJ2-7; 9 bases are shared with TRBD2. The CDR3 spans 15 residues. From germline, CDR1 is GTSNPN and CDR2 SVGIG (reference sequence). The CDR3 sequence: CAWSSPSGMIYEQHF. Here the CDR3 DNA reads TGTGCCTGGAGTTCCCCTAGCGGGATGATCTACGAGCAGCACTTC.

The chain is built from TRBV27 and TRBJ2-7; TRBD2 agrees at 7 bases. The trim removed 4 bases at V and 3 bases at J, leaving 9 bases unmatched. This CDR3 is built from 15 residues. Germline CDR1 reads MNHEY; CDR2 reads SMNVEV (reference sequence). For the CDR3, the DNA is TGTGCCAGCAGTTATTCTAGCGGACGGCACTACGAGCAGTACTTC. Encoded protein: CASSYSSGRHYEQYF.

This clonotype was observed a handful of times. The chain joins TRBV27 to TRBJ2-7; 14 nucleotides match TRBD2. V gave up 6 bases and J gave up 9 bases; unmatched junction bases: 10. This CDR3 has 15 amino acids. Germline CDR1 and CDR2: MNHEY and SMNVEV (reference sequence). In DNA, the CDR3 is TGTGCCAGCAGGACTAGCGGGAGGGCCGGGGGCAGGCAGTACTTC. It specifies CASRTSGRAGGRQYF.

At least ten counts were recorded for this clonotype. The chain couples TRBV10-3 to TRBJ2-3; TRBD1 matches 9 bases. Germline trimming cut 7 bases from V and 5 bases from J; bases unmatched to any gene: 4. The germline V gene has CDR1 ENHRY and CDR2 SYGVKD. The CDR3 has 13 amino acids. CDR3 loop: CAITRDREDTQYF. The DNA of the CDR3 is TGTGCCATCACGAGGGACAGGGAAGATACGCAGTATTTT.

This clonotype has at least ten counts. This rearrangement joins TRBV30 to TRBJ2-3; no clear D gene. Germline assignment: CDR1 GTSNPN and CDR2 SVGIG (reference sequence). The CDR3 loop spans 11 amino acids. Trimming stripped 4 bases from V and 5 bases from J, with 7 bases between. For the CDR3, the DNA is TGTGCCTGGACGGTTGAAGATACGCAGTATTTT. Protein sequence: CAWTVEDTQYF.

The V and J genes are TRBV29-1 and TRBJ2-2, with D unresolved. CDR1 and CDR2 from the germline V gene are SQVTM and ANQGSEA. The CDR3 covers 12 residues. CDR3 sequence (DNA): TGCGCTCAGACCCCGAACACCGGGGAGCTGTTTTTT. This codes for CAQTPNTGELFF.

This clonotype was seen repeatedly, ten times or more. This sequence joins TRBV5-1 and TRBJ2-2; 9 bases are shared with TRBD2. Germline CDR1 reads SGHRS; CDR2 reads YFSETQ. The CDR3 runs to 17 residues. V was clipped by 4 bases and J by 0 bases; unmatched bases: 7. CDR3 bases: TGCGCCAGCAGCCGTGAAGCGGGAGGCACGAACACCGGGGAGCTGTTTTTT. It specifies CASSREAGGTNTGELFF.

This clonotype was picked up a small number of times. V gene TRBV6-1 combines with J gene TRBJ2-1; 12 bases are shared with TRBD2. This CDR3 spans 14 amino acids. With V trimmed by 5 bases and J by 8 bases, 4 bases remained unmatched. The germline CDR1 and CDR2 sequences are MNHNS and SASEGT. The CDR3 loop is CASSSSGRADEQFF. CDR3 DNA sequence: TGTGCCAGCAGTTCTAGCGGGAGGGCTGATGAGCAGTTCTTC.

This clonotype was seen at least ten times. The gene calls are TRBV20-1 and TRBJ2-7, with 11 nucleotides matching TRBD2. The CDR3 is 15 amino acids. V was pared by 1 base and J by 5 bases, with 7 bases of the junction left unmatched. Per germline, CDR1 DFQATT and CDR2 SNEGSKA (reference sequence). In DNA form, the CDR3 reads TGCAGTGCTAGAGTCCCTAGCGGGAGGTCTCACGAGCAGTACTTC. It encodes CSARVPSGRSHEQYF.

In its sample, this clonotype was seen many times. The CDR3 is CASSVGRVEYNEQFF. The CDR3 DNA reads as TGTGCCAGCAGCGTAGGGCGTGTCGAGTACAATGAGCAGTTCTTC. The rearrangement links TRBV9 to TRBJ2-1; the D is unclear. Trimming took off 0 bases at V and 4 bases at J, with 11 bases between the two ends. The CDR3 sequence is 15 residues long. Germline assignment: CDR1 SGDLS and CDR2 YYNGEE.

The V call is TRBV2, the J call TRBJ1-1, with D perhaps TRBD1 (5 bases). This CDR3 comprises 13 residues. Trimming shortened V by 5 bases and J by 11 bases, and 18 bases separated the two germline ends. Germline V CDR1 and CDR2: SNHLY, FYNNEI. The CDR3 DNA follows: TGTGCCAGCAGTCAAGGGGCAGGGAGGTTGGCTTTCTTT. Encoded protein: CASSQGAGRLAFF. The full variable domain, its missing parts supplied by reference TRBV2 and TRBJ1-1, is EPEVTQTPSHQVTQMGQEVILRCVPISNHLYFYWYRQILGQKVEFLVSFYNNEISEKSEIFDDQFSVERPDGSNFTLKIRSTKLEDSAMYFCASSQGAGRLAFFGQGTRLTVV.

This clonotype was picked up a small number of times. J is TRBJ1-3 and V is TRBV10-3, with D perhaps TRBD1 (6 bases). CDR1 is ENHRY, CDR2 SYGVKD, per germline. The CDR3 length is 13 residues. The V end was cut by 7 bases, the J end by 1 base, with 8 bases between. CDR3 bases: TGTGCCATCATGCAGGGGTCTGGAAACACCATATATTTT. Translating it yields CAIMQGSGNTIYF.

This clonotype was counted many times. The V call is TRBV5-1, the J call TRBJ1-1, with unresolved D. V lost 0 bases to trimming and J lost 6 bases, with 12 bases between them. Germline V gene lookup returns CDR1 SGHRS and CDR2 YFSETQ. This CDR3 has 14 residues. The CDR3 coding sequence is TGCGCCAGCAGCTTGGACCGGTTGCGCGCTGAAGCTTTCTTT. It specifies CASSLDRLRAEAFF.

This clonotype occurred many times. The chain is built from TRBV7-8 and TRBJ2-5, with TRBD2 identical over 7 bases. V shed 2 bases and J 5 bases; nucleotides not matched to a gene: 11. CDR3 length: 16 amino acids. Germline V gene data show CDR1 as SGHVS and CDR2 as FQNEAQ. The CDR3 region has the DNA TGTGCCAGCAGCTTAAATTTCGGGGGGAGGTACGAGACCCAGTACTTC. This encodes CASSLNFGGRYETQYF.